In its sample, the clone carrying this T cell receptor (beta chain) was seen a few times. V was clipped by 1 base and J by 8 bases, with 11 bases between them. The V gene's germline CDR1 is SGHTA and CDR2 FQGNSA. The CDR3 length is 13 residues. This sample was taken from a study of blood T cells in healthy people across ages. Overall study context: Per two T cells, about one barcoded beta molecule was captured through template switching.

The use of a sample-barcoded 5' primer and a J-beta primer mix characterized a second PCR of roughly 7 to 11 cycles. Each CDR3 protein gets one entry after TCRdb re-called the 5' RACE reads with MiXCR. The sample comprises 500,000 to 600,000 distinct CDR3 sequences, about 26% of which are singletons, and about 18% rests with the top ten. It was 9.5 to 10 milliliters of peripheral blood that were drawn from each donor. Input material: blood. The sequence came from a woman aged 65 to 85 in good health. The rearrangement joins TRBV7-2 to TRBJ1-2; the D is unclear. The chain's CDR3 is CASSLDQMGGYTF. CDR3 nucleotide sequence: TGTGCCAGCAGCTTAGACCAAATGGGAGGCTACACCTTC.